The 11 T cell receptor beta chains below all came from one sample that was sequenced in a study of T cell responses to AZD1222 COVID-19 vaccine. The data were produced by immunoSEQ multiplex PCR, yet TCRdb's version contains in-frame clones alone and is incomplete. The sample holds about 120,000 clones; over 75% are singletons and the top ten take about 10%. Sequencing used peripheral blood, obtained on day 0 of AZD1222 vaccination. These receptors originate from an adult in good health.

The CDR3 DNA reads as TGTGCCAGCAAGTCGGGACAGACATACGAGCAGTACTTC. Encoded protein: CASKSGQTYEQYF. The chain recombines TRBV28 with TRBJ2-7, with 7 bases aligning to TRBD1. After removal of 7 bases from V and 4 bases from J, the junction contained 7 bases not matched to a gene. This CDR3 has 13 amino acids. Germline CDR1 MDHEN, CDR2 SYDVKM. The full variable domain, rest sourced from reference TRBV28 and TRBJ2-7, is DVKVTQSSRYLVKRTGEKVFLECVQDMDHENMFWYRQDPGLGLRLIYFSYDVKMKEKGDIPEGYSVSREKKERFSLILESASTNQTSMYLCASKSGQTYEQYFGPGTRLTVT.

As DNA, the CDR3 is TGTGCCAGCAGCTTGCGGCCAGGGGACTATGGCTACACCTTC. This translates into CASSLRPGDYGYTF. V is TRBV5-8 and J is TRBJ1-2; D is possibly TRBD1 (6 bases). The CDR3 runs to 14 residues. Trimming removed 1 base from V and 3 bases from J, with 10 bases in between. In germline, CDR1 is SGHTS, CDR2 YDEGEE.

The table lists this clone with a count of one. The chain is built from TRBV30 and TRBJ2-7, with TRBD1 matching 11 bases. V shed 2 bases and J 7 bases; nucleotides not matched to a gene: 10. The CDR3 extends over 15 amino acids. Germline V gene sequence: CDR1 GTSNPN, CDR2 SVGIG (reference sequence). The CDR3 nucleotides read TGTGCCTGGAGTAGAACCGGGACAGGGGGTCGTGAGCAGTACTTC. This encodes CAWSRTGTGGREQYF.

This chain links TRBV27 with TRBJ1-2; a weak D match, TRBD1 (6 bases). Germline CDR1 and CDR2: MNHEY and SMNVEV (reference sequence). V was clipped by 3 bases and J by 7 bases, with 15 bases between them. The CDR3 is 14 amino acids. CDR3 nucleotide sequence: TGTGCCAGCAGTTTTACTTTGGGGGGCGCTGGCTACACCTTC. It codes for CASSFTLGGAGYTF.

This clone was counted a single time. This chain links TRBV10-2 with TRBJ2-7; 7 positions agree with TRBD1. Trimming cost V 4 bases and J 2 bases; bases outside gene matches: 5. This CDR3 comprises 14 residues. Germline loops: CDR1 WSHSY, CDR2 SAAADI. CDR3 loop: CASSVVRGTYEQYF. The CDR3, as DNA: TGCGCCAGCAGTGTGGTCAGGGGGACCTACGAGCAGTACTTC.

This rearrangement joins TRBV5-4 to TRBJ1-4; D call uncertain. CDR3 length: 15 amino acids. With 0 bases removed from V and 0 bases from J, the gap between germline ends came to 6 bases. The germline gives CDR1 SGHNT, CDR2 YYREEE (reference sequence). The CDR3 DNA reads TGTGCCAGCAGCTTGGGGAAAGCAACTAATGAAAAACTGTTTTTT. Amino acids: CASSLGKATNEKLFF.

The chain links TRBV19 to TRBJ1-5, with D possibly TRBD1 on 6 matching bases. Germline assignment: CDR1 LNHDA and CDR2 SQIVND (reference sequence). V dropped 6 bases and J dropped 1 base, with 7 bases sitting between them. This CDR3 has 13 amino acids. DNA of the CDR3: TGTGCCAGTAGACAGGGAAGCAATCAGCCCCAGCATTTT. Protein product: CASRQGSNQPQHF.

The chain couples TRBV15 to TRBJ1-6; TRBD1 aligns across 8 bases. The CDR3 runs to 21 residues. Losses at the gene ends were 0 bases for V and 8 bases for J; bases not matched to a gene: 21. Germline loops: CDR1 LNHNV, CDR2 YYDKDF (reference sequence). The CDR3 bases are TGTGCCACCAGCAGAGACCACTGGCCTCTACTTGGACAGGGCGACCATTCACCCCTCCACTTT. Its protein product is CATSRDHWPLLGQGDHSPLHF.

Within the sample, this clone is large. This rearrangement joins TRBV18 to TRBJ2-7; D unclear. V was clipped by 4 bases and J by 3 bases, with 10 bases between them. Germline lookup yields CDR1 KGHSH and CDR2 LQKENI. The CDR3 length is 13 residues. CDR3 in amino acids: CASSLAHLYEQYF. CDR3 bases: TGTGCCAGCTCACTCGCCCACCTCTACGAGCAGTACTTC.

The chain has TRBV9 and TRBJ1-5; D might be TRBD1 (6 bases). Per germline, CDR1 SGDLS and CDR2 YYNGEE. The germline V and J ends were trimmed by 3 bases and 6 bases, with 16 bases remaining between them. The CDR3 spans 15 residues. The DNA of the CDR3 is TGTGCCAGCAGCGACTCAGGGGCGAGGGGTCAGCCCCAGCATTTT. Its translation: CASSDSGARGQPQHF. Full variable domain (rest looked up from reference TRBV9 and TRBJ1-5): DSGVTQTPKHLITATGQRVTLRCSPRSGDLSVYWYQQSLDQGLQFLIQYYNGEERAKGNILERFSAQQFPDLHSELNLSSLELGDSALYFCASSDSGARGQPQHFGDGTRLSIL.

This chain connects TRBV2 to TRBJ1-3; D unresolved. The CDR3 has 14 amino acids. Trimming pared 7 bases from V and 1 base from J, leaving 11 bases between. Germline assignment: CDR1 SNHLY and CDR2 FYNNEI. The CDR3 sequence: CASKSETSGNTIYF. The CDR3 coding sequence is TGTGCCAGCAAATCCGAGACATCTGGAAACACCATATATTTT.